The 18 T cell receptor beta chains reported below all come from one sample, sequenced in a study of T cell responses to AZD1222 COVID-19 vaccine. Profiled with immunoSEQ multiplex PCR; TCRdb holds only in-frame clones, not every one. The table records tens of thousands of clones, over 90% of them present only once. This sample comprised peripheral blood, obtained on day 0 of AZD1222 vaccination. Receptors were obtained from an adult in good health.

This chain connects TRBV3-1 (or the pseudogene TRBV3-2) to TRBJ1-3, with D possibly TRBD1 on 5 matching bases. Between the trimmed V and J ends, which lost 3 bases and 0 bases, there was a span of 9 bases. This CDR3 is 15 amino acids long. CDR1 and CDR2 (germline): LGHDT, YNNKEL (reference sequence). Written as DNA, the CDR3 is TGTGCCAGCAGCCACCCTCAGGGCTCTGGAAACACCATATATTTT. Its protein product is CASSHPQGSGNTIYF.

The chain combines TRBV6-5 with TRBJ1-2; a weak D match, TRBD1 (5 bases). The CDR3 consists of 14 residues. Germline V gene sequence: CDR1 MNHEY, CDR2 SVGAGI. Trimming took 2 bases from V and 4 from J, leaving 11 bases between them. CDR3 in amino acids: CASSYRDFAYGYTF. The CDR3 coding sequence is TGTGCCAGCAGTTACCGGGACTTCGCCTATGGCTACACCTTC.

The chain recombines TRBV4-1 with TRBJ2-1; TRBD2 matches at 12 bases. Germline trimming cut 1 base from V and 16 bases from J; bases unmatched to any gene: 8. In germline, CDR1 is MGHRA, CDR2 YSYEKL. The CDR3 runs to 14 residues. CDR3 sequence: CASSQVPLAGGKFF. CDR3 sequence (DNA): TGCGCCAGCAGCCAAGTTCCCCTAGCGGGGGGGAAATTCTTC.

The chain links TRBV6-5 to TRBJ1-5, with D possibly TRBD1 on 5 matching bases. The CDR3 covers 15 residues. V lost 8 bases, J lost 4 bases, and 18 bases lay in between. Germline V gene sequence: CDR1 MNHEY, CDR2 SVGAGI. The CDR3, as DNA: TGTGCCAGCGGGGCAGGCGAGGGACCTAATCAGCCCCAGCATTTT. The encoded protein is CASGAGEGPNQPQHF.

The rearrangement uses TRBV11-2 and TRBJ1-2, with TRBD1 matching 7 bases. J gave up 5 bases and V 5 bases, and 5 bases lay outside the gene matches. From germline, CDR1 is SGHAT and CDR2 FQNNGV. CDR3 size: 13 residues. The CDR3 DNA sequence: TGTGCCAGCAGCCCCGGGACAGCTTATGGCTACACCTTC. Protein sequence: CASSPGTAYGYTF.

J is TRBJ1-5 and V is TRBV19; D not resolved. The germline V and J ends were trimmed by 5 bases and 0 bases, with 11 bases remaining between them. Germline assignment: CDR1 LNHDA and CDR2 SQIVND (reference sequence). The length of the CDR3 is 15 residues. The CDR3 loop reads CASSSGPHSNQPQHF. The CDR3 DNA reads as TGTGCCAGTAGTTCCGGGCCTCATAGCAATCAGCCCCAGCATTTT.

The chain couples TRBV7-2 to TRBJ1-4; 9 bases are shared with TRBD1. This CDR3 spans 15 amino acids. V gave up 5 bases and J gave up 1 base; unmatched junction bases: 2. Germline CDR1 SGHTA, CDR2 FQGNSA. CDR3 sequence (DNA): TGTGCCAGCAGCACAGGGGGCGAAACTAATGAAAAACTGTTTTTT. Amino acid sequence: CASSTGGETNEKLFF.

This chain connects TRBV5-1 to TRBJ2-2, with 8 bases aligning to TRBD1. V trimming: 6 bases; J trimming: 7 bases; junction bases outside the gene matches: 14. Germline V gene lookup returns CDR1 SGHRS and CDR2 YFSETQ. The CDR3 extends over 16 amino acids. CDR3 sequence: CASKPPTGEIIGELFF. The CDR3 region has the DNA TGCGCCAGCAAGCCCCCGACAGGGGAAATCATCGGGGAGCTGTTTTTT.

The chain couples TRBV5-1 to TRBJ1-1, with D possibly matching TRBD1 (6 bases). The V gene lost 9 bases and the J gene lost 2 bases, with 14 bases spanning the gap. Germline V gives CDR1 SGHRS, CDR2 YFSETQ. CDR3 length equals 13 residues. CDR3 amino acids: CAITGRGNTEAFF. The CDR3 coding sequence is TGCGCCATTACAGGGCGGGGAAACACTGAAGCTTTCTTT.

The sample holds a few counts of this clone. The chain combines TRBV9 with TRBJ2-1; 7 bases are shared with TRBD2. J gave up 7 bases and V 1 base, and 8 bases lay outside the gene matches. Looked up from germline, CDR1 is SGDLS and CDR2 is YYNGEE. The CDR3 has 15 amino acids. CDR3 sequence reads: CASSVSGKDGNEQFF. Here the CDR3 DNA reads TGTGCCAGCAGCGTAAGCGGGAAGGATGGGAATGAGCAGTTCTTC.

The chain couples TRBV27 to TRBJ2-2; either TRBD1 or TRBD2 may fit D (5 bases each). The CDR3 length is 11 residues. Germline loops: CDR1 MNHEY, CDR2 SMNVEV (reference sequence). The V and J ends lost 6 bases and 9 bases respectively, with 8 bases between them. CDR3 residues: CASRRGWELFF. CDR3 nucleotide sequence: TGTGCCAGCAGGAGGGGCTGGGAGCTGTTTTTT.

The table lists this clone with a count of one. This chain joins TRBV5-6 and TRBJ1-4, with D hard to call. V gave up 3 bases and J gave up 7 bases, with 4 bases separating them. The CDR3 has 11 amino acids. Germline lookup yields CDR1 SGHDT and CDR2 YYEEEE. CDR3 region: CASSSGEKLFF. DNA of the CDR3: TGTGCCAGCAGCTCCGGTGAAAAACTGTTTTTT.

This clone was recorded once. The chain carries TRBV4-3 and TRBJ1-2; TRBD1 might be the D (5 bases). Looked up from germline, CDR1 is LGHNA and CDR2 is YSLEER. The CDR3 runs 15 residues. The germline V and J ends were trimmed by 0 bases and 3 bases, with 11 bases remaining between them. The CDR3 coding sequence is TGCGCCAGCAGCCAAGAGCAGGGATGGGACTATGGCTACACCTTC. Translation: CASSQEQGWDYGYTF.

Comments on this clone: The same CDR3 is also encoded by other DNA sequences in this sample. The DNA for the CDR3 is TGTGCCAGCAGCCAATTGAACACTGAAGCTTTCTTT. As protein: CASSQLNTEAFF. This chain joins TRBV3-1 (or the pseudogene TRBV3-2) and TRBJ1-1; D remains unclear. The CDR3 extends over 12 amino acids. Germline values: CDR1 LGHDT, CDR2 YNNKEL (reference sequence). V gave up 2 bases and J gave up 0 bases, with 1 base separating them.

The chain's CDR3 is CASRGLAGGREQFF. CDR3 DNA: TGTGCCAGCAGAGGACTAGCGGGGGGAAGAGAGCAGTTCTTC. This chain uses TRBV6-5 with TRBJ2-1; 14 bases agree with TRBD2. Germline V CDR1 and CDR2: MNHEY, SVGAGI. V dropped 6 bases and J dropped 10; count of bases not matched to a gene: 5. CDR3 length: 14 amino acids.

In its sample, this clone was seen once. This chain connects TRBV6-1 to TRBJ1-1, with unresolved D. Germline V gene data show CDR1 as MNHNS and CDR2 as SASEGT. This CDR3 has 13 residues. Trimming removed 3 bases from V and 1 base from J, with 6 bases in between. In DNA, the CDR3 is TGTGCCAGCAGTGACCTCCCGAACACTGAAGCTTTCTTT. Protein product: CASSDLPNTEAFF.

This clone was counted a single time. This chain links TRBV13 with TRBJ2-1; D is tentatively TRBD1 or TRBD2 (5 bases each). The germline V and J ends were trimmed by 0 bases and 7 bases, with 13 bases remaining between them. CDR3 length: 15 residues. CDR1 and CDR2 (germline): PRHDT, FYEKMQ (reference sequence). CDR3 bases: TGTGCCAGCAGCTTAGGGAGGGGAGAGGGGAATGAGCAGTTCTTC. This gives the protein CASSLGRGEGNEQFF.

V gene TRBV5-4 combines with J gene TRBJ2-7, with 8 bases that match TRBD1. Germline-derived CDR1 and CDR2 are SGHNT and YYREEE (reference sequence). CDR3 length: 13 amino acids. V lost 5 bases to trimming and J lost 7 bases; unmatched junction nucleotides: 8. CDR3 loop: CASRYQGAREQYF. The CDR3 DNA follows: TGTGCCAGCAGATACCAGGGGGCGCGGGAGCAGTACTTC.